The clone carrying this T cell receptor (beta chain) was seen ten or more times. Its specificity is not known. This specimen comes from a study of CD8 T cells in ankylosing spondylitis. General study results and limits: Reportedly, disease-linked clones are significantly enriched in ankylosing spondylitis patients' matched synovial fluid.

TCRdb re-called the 5' RACE reads with MiXCR, one entry per CDR3 protein. Among about 240,000 distinct CDR3 sequences listed, roughly a tenth were seen once. The length of the CDR3 is 13 residues. V shed 2 bases and J shed 2 bases, with 7 bases lying between them. Germline CDR1 GTSNPN, CDR2 SVGIG (reference sequence). The TCR was taken from a male donor with ankylosing spondylitis or in good health (not recorded which). The rearrangement links TRBV30 to TRBJ1-5, with D maybe TRBD1 (5 bases). The sample was blood, either unsorted or a sorted T cell fraction (not recorded which). CDR3 loop: CAWSMGGNQPQHF. The CDR3 region has the DNA TGTGCCTGGAGTATGGGGGGCAATCAGCCCCAGCATTTT.